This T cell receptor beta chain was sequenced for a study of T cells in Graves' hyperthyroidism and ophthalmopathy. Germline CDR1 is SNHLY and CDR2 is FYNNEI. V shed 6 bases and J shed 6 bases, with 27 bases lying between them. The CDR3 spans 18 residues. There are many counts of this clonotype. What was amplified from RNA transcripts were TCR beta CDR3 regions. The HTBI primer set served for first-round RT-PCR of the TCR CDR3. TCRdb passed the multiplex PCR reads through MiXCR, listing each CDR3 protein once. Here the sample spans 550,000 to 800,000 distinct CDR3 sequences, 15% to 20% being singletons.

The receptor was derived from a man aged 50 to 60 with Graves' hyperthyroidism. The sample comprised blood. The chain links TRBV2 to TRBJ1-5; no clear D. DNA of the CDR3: TGTGCCAGCAGCAAAGTCTTGTCGGTTGTAGTTGAGGGTCAGCCCCAGCATTTT. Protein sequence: CASSKVLSVVVEGQPQHF.